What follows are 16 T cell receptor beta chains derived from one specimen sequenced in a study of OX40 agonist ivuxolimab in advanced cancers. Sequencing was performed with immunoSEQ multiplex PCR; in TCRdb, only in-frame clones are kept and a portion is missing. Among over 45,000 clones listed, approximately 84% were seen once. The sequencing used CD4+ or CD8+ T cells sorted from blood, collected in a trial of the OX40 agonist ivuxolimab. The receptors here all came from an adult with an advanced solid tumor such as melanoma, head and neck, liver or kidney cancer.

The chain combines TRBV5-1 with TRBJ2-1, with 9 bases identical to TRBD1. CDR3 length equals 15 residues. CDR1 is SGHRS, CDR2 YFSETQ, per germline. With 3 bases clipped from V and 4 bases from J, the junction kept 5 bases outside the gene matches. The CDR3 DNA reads TGCGCCAGCAGCTCTGACAGGGGGAGGTACAATGAGCAGTTCTTC. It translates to CASSSDRGRYNEQFF.

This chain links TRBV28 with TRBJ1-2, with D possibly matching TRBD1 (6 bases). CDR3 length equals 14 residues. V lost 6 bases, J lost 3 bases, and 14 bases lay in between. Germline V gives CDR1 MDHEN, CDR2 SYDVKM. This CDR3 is CASRVAGADYGYTF. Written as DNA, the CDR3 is TGTGCCAGCAGGGTGGCGGGGGCTGACTATGGCTACACCTTC.

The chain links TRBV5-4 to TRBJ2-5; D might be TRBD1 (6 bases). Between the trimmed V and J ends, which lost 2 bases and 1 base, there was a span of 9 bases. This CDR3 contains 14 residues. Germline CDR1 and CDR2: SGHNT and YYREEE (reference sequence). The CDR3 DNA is TGTGCCAGCAGCTTAGGACAGACCCAAGAGACCCAGTACTTC. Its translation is CASSLGQTQETQYF.

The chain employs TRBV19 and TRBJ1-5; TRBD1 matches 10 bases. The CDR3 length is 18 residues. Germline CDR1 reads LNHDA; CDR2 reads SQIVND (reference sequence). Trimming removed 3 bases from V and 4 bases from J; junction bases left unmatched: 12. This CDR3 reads CASSIPPRTGGINQPQHF. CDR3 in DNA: TGTGCCAGTAGTATCCCCCCAAGGACAGGGGGTATAAATCAGCCCCAGCATTTT.

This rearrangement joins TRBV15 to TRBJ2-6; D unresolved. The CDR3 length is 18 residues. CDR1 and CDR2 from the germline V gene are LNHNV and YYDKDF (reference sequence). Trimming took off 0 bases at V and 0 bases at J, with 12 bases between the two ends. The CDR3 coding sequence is TGTGCCACCAGCAGAGATTCGGCGCTTTACTCTGGGGCCAACGTCCTGACTTTC. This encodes CATSRDSALYSGANVLTF.

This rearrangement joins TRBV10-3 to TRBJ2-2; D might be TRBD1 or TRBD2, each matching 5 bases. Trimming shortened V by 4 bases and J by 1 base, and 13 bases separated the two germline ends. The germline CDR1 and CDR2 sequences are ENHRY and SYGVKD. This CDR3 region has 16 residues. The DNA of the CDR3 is TGTGCCATCAGTGGGGGACCCCCATTGAACACCGGGGAGCTGTTTTTT. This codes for CAISGGPPLNTGELFF.

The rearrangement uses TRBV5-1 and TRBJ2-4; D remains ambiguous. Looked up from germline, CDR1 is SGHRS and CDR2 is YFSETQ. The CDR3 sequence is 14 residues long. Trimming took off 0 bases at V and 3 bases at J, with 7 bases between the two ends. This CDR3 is CASSLEGLKNIQYF. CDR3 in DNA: TGCGCCAGCAGCTTGGAGGGCCTCAAAAACATTCAGTACTTC. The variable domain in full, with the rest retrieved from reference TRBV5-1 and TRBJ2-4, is KAGVTQTPRYLIKTRGQQVTLSCSPISGHRSVSWYQQTPGQGLQFLFEYFSETQRNKGNFPGRFSGRQFSNSRSEMNVSTLELGDSALYLCASSLEGLKNIQYFGAGTRLSVL.

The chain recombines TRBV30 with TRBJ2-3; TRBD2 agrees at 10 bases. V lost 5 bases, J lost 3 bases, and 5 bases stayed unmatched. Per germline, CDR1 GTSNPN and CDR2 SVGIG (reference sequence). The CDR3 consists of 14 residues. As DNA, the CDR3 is TGTGCCTGGGACCCTAGCGGGAGAACAGATACGCAGTATTTT. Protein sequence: CAWDPSGRTDTQYF.

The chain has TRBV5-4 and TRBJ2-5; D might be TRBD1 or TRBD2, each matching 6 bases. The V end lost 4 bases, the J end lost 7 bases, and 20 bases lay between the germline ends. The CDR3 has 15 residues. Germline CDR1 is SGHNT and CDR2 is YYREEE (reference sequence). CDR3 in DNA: TGTGCCAGCAGCGGGGGGCCGGCTCGCATAGGGACCCAGTACTTC. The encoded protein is CASSGGPARIGTQYF.

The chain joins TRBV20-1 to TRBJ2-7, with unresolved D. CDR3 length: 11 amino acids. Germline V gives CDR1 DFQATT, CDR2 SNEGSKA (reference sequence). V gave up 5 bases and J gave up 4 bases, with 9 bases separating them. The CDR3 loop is CSARGPYEQYF. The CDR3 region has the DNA TGCAGTGCTCGAGGACCTTACGAGCAGTACTTC.

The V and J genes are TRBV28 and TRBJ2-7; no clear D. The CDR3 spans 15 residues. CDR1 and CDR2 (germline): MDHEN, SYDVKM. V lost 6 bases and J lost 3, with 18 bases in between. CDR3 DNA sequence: TGTGCCAGCAGGAGCTTTACGCCCACGGACTACGAGCAGTACTTC. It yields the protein CASRSFTPTDYEQYF. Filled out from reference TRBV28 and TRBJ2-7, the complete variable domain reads DVKVTQSSRYLVKRTGEKVFLECVQDMDHENMFWYRQDPGLGLRLIYFSYDVKMKEKGDIPEGYSVSREKKERFSLILESASTNQTSMYLCASRSFTPTDYEQYFGPGTRLTVT.

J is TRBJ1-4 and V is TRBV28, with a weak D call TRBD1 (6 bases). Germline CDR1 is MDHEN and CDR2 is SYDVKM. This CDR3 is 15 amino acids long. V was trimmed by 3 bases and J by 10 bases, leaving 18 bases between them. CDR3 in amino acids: CASSFVRGLRGKLFF. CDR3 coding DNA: TGTGCCAGCAGTTTTGTTAGGGGGTTACGGGGAAAACTGTTTTTT.

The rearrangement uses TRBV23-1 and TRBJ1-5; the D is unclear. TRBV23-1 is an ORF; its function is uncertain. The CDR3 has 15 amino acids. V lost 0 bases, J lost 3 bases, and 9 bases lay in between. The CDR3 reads CASSQSRVHNQPQHF. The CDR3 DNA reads TGCGCCAGCAGTCAATCGAGGGTTCACAATCAGCCCCAGCATTTT.

CDR3 region: CASSPPGPAGQYF. CDR3 sequence (DNA): TGTGCCAGCAGCCCCCCAGGGCCAGCCGGGCAGTACTTC. The chain recombines TRBV7-2 with TRBJ2-7; possibly TRBD1 for D (5 bases). Germline values: CDR1 SGHTA, CDR2 FQGNSA. Trimming shortened V by 5 bases and J by 9 bases, and 17 bases separated the two germline ends. The CDR3 is made up of 13 amino acids.

Here the CDR3 DNA reads TGTGCCAGCAGTGAACAGACTCAGTCCTACGAGCAGTACTTC. The encoded protein is CASSEQTQSYEQYF. The J gene is TRBJ2-7, the V gene TRBV6-1; D unclear. The CDR3 runs to 14 residues. V was clipped by 2 bases and J by 1 base, with 9 bases between them. CDR1 and CDR2 from the germline V gene are MNHNS and SASEGT.

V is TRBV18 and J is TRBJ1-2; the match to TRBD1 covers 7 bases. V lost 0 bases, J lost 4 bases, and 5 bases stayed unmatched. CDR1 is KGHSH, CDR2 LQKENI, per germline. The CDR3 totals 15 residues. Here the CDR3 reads CASSPPGTAIYGYTF. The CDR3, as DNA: TGTGCCAGCTCACCACCGGGGACAGCGATCTATGGCTACACCTTC.